This TCR beta chain is drawn from a study of T cell repertoires in cytomegalovirus infection (dated by TCRdb to between 2019 and 2020). Background for the entire study: Donor HLA type was relevant to the analysis, as public TCR beta signatures indicated carriage of CMV infection together with the matching HLA type.

Broad study findings and their caveats: In the ex vivo response, HLA-C-restricted CMV-specific TCR beta clonotypes were dominant, and in two of eight donors the single most frequent clonotype came from this HLA-C-restricted group. Cumulative frequency of public TCR beta family members discriminated carriers of CMV infection plus the relevant HLA type in this cohort and an independent approximately 400-donor cohort.

There are a few counts of this clonotype. Its target antigen remains unknown. Base qualities were left out, and no much larger clone turns up one base away. The sequencing machine was an Illumina HiSeq 1500. TCRdb reran the public reads through fastp at Q25 and MiXCR, keeping productive beta chains. Rows with a matching CDR3 protein are joined into one entry that keeps the most common DNA and genes. Within this sample are under 850,000 distinct CDR3 sequences, with under 40% of them counted one time only. The ten top clones hold around 2.8% of the sample. What was sequenced was PBMCs. This receptor was taken from a human donor in good health (CMV status not recorded). Some clones in this sample may be carry-over from other donors' samples.

The DNA sequence follows: TGTGCCAGCAGCTTAGTCGGGGCCTACCCCTACGAGCAGTACTTC. Protein translation: CASSLVGAYPYEQYF. This chain is built from TRBV7-9 and TRBJ2-7; the D gene is possibly TRBD1 or TRBD2, each agreeing over 5 bases. Trimming at the junction amounts to 1 base on V and 2 bases on J, and the germline ends lie 12 bases apart. The CDR3 numbers 15 residues from cysteine through phenylalanine. Only the CDR3 DNA is retained, 45 bases long and in frame from the first base. CDR1 and CDR2, looked up from the germline V gene (reference sequence), are SEHNR and FQNEAQ.